One sample yielded the 16 T cell receptor beta chains listed below, sequenced in a study of blood T cell repertoires in COVID-19. Generated by immunoSEQ multiplex PCR, the TCRdb table keeps only in-frame clones and is missing some. The sample yields some 210,000 clones, under 90% seen once. Specimen: PBMCs or T cells enriched from blood (not recorded which). These receptors all come from a woman aged 45-65 years with acute COVID-19.

Regarding this clone: The sample holds other DNA sequences that translate to the same CDR3. The chain links TRBV18 to TRBJ1-1, with a possible D match to TRBD1 (5 bases). This CDR3 is 13 amino acids long. Germline-derived CDR1 and CDR2 are KGHSH and LQKENI. V dropped 5 bases and J dropped 1 base, with 8 bases sitting between them. Here the CDR3 reads CASSSGGNTEAFF. CDR3 bases: TGTGCCAGCTCATCGGGGGGGAACACTGAAGCTTTCTTT.

The chain couples TRBV2 to TRBJ1-1; 9 bases fit TRBD1. V shed 2 bases, J shed 5 bases, and the junction held 6 bases outside the gene matches. Germline V gives CDR1 SNHLY, CDR2 FYNNEI. The CDR3 has 15 residues. In DNA form, the CDR3 reads TGTGCCAGCAGTGAAATGGACAGGGGAGGGACTGAAGCTTTCTTT. Its protein product is CASSEMDRGGTEAFF.

This clone was counted between two and nine times. The V gene is TRBV19, the J gene TRBJ1-4, with D possibly being TRBD1 (6 bases). This CDR3 region has 14 residues. Germline V gene lookup returns CDR1 LNHDA and CDR2 SQIVND (reference sequence). V was shortened by 5 bases and J by 2 bases, with 9 bases between the two germline ends. This CDR3 reads CASSYRVTNEKLFF. CDR3 DNA: TGTGCCAGTAGTTACAGGGTGACTAATGAAAAACTGTTTTTT.

The rearrangement joins TRBV7-9 to TRBJ2-1, with a possible D match to TRBD2 (7 bases). This CDR3 contains 15 residues. Per the germline V gene, CDR1 is SEHNR and CDR2 is FQNEAQ (reference sequence). V shed 4 bases and J shed 2 bases, with 12 bases lying between them. CDR3 in amino acids: CASSSRGAAYNEQFF. The CDR3 DNA reads TGTGCCAGCAGCTCCCGGGGGGCCGCCTACAATGAGCAGTTCTTC.

J is TRBJ2-1 and V is TRBV5-1; 11 bases are shared with TRBD2. CDR3 size: 19 residues. Germline-derived CDR1 and CDR2 are SGHRS and YFSETQ. The V and J ends lost 3 bases and 4 bases, in that order; junction bases with no gene match: 15. The CDR3 region has the DNA TGCGCCAGCAGCTCTGCGACTAGCGGGACCCAGAGGACATACAATGAGCAGTTCTTC. Translation gives CASSSATSGTQRTYNEQFF. Full variable domain (rest looked up from reference TRBV5-1 and TRBJ2-1): KAGVTQTPRYLIKTRGQQVTLSCSPISGHRSVSWYQQTPGQGLQFLFEYFSETQRNKGNFPGRFSGRQFSNSRSEMNVSTLELGDSALYLCASSSATSGTQRTYNEQFFGPGTRLTVL.

The chain employs TRBV29-1 and TRBJ1-4, with TRBD1 matching 7 bases. Germline CDR1 reads SQVTM; CDR2 reads ANQGSEA. CDR3 length: 14 residues. After removal of 6 bases from V and 0 bases from J, the junction contained 4 bases not matched to a gene. Here the CDR3 reads CSVRGTATNEKLFF. The CDR3 region has the DNA TGCAGCGTCCGAGGGACAGCAACTAATGAAAAACTGTTTTTT. The entire variable domain, with the rest obtained from reference TRBV29-1 and TRBJ1-4, is as follows: SAVISQKPSRDICQRGTSLTIQCQVDSQVTMMFWYRQQPGQSLTLIATANQGSEATYESGFVIDKFPISRPNLTFSTLTVSNMSPEDSSIYLCSVRGTATNEKLFFGSGTQLSVL.

The chain joins TRBV7-5 to TRBJ1-3; the table's D call of TRBD1 was not tested on the DNA. TRBV7-5 is given as a pseudogene. This CDR3 spans 15 amino acids. Here the CDR3 DNA reads TGTGTCAGAAGCCAGGGGACAGGGGCTGGAAACACCATATATTTT. This gives the protein CVRSQGTGAGNTIYF.

This clone appeared a single time. The chain uses TRBV18 and TRBJ2-5, with D maybe TRBD1 (6 bases). CDR1 KGHSH and CDR2 LQKENI come from the germline V gene. With 3 bases removed from V and 1 base from J, the gap between germline ends came to 9 bases. The CDR3 is 14 amino acids. For the CDR3, the DNA is TGTGCCAGCTCACCTTTGGACAGCCAAGAGACCCAGTACTTC. This translates into CASSPLDSQETQYF.

The chain employs TRBV2 and TRBJ1-6; 9 positions agree with TRBD1. With V trimmed by 8 bases and J by 14 bases, 16 bases remained unmatched. Germline V gene data show CDR1 as SNHLY and CDR2 as FYNNEI. The CDR3 runs 15 residues. The CDR3 region has the DNA TGTGCCAGCTTGGACAGGGGTTTTGATGGGAGGACCCTCCACTTT. Residues: CASLDRGFDGRTLHF.

The rearrangement joins TRBV5-6 to TRBJ1-2; 8 bases map to TRBD1. V was pared by 5 bases and J by 6 bases, with 6 bases of the junction left unmatched. This CDR3 is built from 13 residues. The germline V gene has CDR1 SGHDT and CDR2 YYEEEE. The DNA of the CDR3 is TGTGCCAGCAGTTTCGGACAGGGAGATGGCTACACCTTC. Its protein is CASSFGQGDGYTF.

This chain uses TRBV5-6 with TRBJ1-1; 9 bases match TRBD1. This CDR3 spans 15 amino acids. Per the germline V gene, CDR1 is SGHDT and CDR2 is YYEEEE. With V trimmed by 4 bases and J by 1 base, 5 bases remained unmatched. CDR3 sequence reads: CASSGTGLQNTEAFF. CDR3 DNA sequence: TGTGCCAGCAGCGGGACAGGGCTTCAGAACACTGAAGCTTTCTTT. Filled out from reference TRBV5-6 and TRBJ1-1, the complete variable domain reads DAGVTQSPTHLIKTRGQQVTLRCSPKSGHDTVSWYQQALGQGPQFIFQYYEEEERQRGNFPDRFSGHQFPNYSSELNVNALLLGDSALYLCASSGTGLQNTEAFFGQGTRLTVV.

The chain recombines TRBV28 with TRBJ2-7; unclear D gene. From germline, CDR1 is MDHEN and CDR2 SYDVKM. Trimming shortened V by 3 bases and J by 4 bases, and 16 bases separated the two germline ends. The CDR3 runs to 15 residues. The DNA for the CDR3 is TGTGCCAGCAGTTTGGCCGTCGCGGAAGGTTACGAGCAGTACTTC. It codes for CASSLAVAEGYEQYF.

This CDR3 reads CASTRGVGNEQFF. The CDR3, as DNA: TGTGCCAGCACTCGGGGGGTGGGGAATGAGCAGTTCTTC. The chain links TRBV12-3 or TRBV12-4 to TRBJ2-1, with 7 bases matching TRBD2. This CDR3 is built from 13 residues. J gave up 7 bases and V 7 bases, and 7 bases lay outside the gene matches.

V and J are TRBV4-1 and TRBJ1-2; D possibly corresponds to TRBD1 (5 bases). CDR3 length: 15 residues. CDR1 and CDR2 (germline): MGHRA, YSYEKL. Trimming cost V 4 bases and J 5 bases, with 17 bases left between them. Here the CDR3 DNA reads TGCGCCAGCAGCCCCCTCGAGGACACTCCATATGGCTACACCTTC. Protein product: CASSPLEDTPYGYTF.

The chain has TRBV28 and TRBJ1-2; possible D gene TRBD1, 6 bases. The CDR3 loop spans 14 amino acids. V lost 4 bases, J lost 7 bases, and 16 bases lay in between. Germline V gives CDR1 MDHEN, CDR2 SYDVKM. The DNA for the CDR3 is TGTGCCAGCAGTTCCTCCGAGGGGGTCGGTGGCTACACCTTC. Protein sequence: CASSSSEGVGGYTF.

The chain employs TRBV7-2 and TRBJ1-6; maybe TRBD1 (6 bases). The germline gives CDR1 SGHTA, CDR2 FQGNSA. Trimming left V 2 bases short and J 6 bases short, with 11 bases between. This CDR3 region has 15 residues. In nucleotides, the CDR3 is TGTGCCAGCAGCTTAAACTCAGGGGTTAATTCACCCCTCCACTTT. Amino acids: CASSLNSGVNSPLHF.